This record looks at one T cell receptor (beta chain) sequence and its context. Its antigen is unknown. This entry is derived from a study of T cell repertoires in cytomegalovirus infection. Study-wide context: The authors used CMV epitopes that were HLA-C-restricted (recently identified) and HLA-B-restricted (well studied). Indicated by public TCR beta signatures were CMV infection and matching HLA type. Findings and caveats of the study: The study found HLA-C-restricted CMV-specific TCR beta clonotypes dominating the ex vivo response.

Germline-derived CDR1 and CDR2 are SNHLY and FYNNEI. This CDR3 has 11 amino acids. The V end lost 8 bases, the J end lost 6 bases, and 10 bases lay between the germline ends. TCRdb re-derived calls from the reads in MiXCR, one entry per CDR3 protein. The data show roughly 920,000 distinct CDR3 sequences, around 31% seen once. The chain combines TRBV2 with TRBJ1-1; unclear D gene. The receptor's source is a human donor in good health (CMV status not recorded). Some clones in this sample may be carry-over from other donors' samples. This material consisted of cultured CD8+ T cells from PBMCs, taken from culture after CMV antigen stimulation. The CDR3 region is CASPGKAEAFF. Here the CDR3 DNA reads TGTGCCAGCCCGGGAAAGGCTGAAGCTTTCTTT.